Listed below are T cell receptor beta chains from one sample, sequenced in a study of monozygotic twins with inflammatory bowel disease. Using the 5' RACE reads, TCRdb records one entry per CDR3 protein without DNA. In all, the sample yields about 300,000 distinct CDR3 sequences. The sequenced sample was blood. The receptors here all came from a human donor with ulcerative colitis or Crohn's disease, or a healthy co-twin of an affected twin (not recorded which). CDR3s include the opening cysteine and the closing phenylalanine or tryptophan.

j_call,v_call,cdr3_aa
TRBJ2-3,TRBV24-1,CATSVGMVATQYF
TRBJ2-3,TRBV7-2,CASSRLAGGPDTQYF
TRBJ2-5,TRBV5-1,CASSLQGQPQETQYF
TRBJ2-1,TRBV19,CASSARIEQFF
TRBJ2-6,TRBV29-1,CSAEGAGANVLTF
TRBJ1-2,TRBV20-1,CSAREPGTGGRVGYTF
TRBJ2-3,TRBV7-2,CASSLVQGTDTQYF
TRBJ2-2,TRBV7-9,CASSLAGGDGGELFF
TRBJ2-1,TRBV20-1,CSARVPIYNEQFF
TRBJ1-6,TRBV4-1,CASSQVAGGRAPLHF
TRBJ1-1,TRBV12-3/TRBV12-4,CASRPRSRAINTEAFF
TRBJ2-1,TRBV6-2/TRBV6-3,CASSYHRDRVDLEQFF
TRBJ2-2,TRBV24-1,CATGTRDGNTGELFF
TRBJ2-2,TRBV27,CASSLPHTGELFF
TRBJ2-3,TRBV7-9,CASSLDGRADTQYF
TRBJ2-1,TRBV9,CASSVGSGRNNEQFF
TRBJ1-2,TRBV12-3/TRBV12-4,CASRLDTLGYGYTF
TRBJ2-1,TRBV6-1,CASTPRRASFPNEQFF
TRBJ1-2,TRBV11-1,CASSFNRLEEKTGYGYTF
TRBJ1-5,TRBV5-1,CASSLESPYQPQHF
TRBJ2-7,TRBV11-2,CASSPPGLAGYYEQYF
TRBJ1-1,TRBV5-1,CASSLRSGNTEAFF
TRBJ2-2,TRBV6-5,CASSYGLGSTGELFF
TRBJ1-1,TRBV29-1,CSAQPGQGSTEAFF
TRBJ2-7,TRBV20-1,CSAGPGGPLQYF
TRBJ1-2,TRBV12-3/TRBV12-4,CASSLVSSLHGYTF
TRBJ2-3,TRBV7-2,CASSKPGPNTDTQYF
TRBJ2-1,TRBV7-3,CASSLGRGGEQFF
TRBJ2-5,TRBV18,CASSPPGQGETQYF
TRBJ2-2,TRBV9,CASSAPTGGHTGELFF
TRBJ2-1,TRBV5-1,CASSLPGQGINEQFF